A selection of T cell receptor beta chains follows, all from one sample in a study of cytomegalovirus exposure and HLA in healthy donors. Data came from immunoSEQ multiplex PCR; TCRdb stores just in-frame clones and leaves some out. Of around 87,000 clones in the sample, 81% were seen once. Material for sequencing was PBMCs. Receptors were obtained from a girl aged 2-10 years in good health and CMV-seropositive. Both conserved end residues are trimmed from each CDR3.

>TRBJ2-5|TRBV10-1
ASSHAGETQY
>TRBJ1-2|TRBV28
ASRPGRGYGYT
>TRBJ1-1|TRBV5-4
ASSLAPDRGTEAF
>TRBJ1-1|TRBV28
ASRKGEMNTEAF
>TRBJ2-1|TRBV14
ASSPTSPYNEQF
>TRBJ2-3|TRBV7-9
ASSSPWANTDTQY
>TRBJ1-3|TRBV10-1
ASSEPGSGNTIY
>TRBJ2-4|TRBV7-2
ASSLTGTALAKNIQY
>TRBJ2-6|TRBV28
ASSTGGSGANVLT
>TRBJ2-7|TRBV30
AWNEDSTYEQY
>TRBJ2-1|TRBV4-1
ASSQESAGVAYNEQF
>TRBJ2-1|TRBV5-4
ASSYTGAYNEQF
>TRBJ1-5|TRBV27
ASHRGGSNQPQH
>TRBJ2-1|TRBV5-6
ASNFELANYNEQF
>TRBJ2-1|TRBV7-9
ASSQIGTQYNEQF
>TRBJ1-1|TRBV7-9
ASSLTVFDTEAF
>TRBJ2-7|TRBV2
ASSYRAEQY
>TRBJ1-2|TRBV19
ASSRDSNYGYT
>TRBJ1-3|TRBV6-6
ASRREGNTIY
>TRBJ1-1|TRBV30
AWSGARTEAF
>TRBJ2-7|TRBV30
AWSRPLGTGGYEQY
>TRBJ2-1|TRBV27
ASSFGWESDNEQF
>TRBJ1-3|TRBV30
AWSPTGNTIY
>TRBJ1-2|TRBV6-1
ASSRTGGAFGGYT
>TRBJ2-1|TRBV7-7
ASSLNSDYYNEQF
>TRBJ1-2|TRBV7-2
ASSLPNLSEGYT
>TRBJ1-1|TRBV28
ASNPGFLNTEAF
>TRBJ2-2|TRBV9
ASSERDSYTGELF
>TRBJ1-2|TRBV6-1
ASSEALLGQGARGYT
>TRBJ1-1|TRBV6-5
ASGTPNTEAF
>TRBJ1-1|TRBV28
ASSWDRKNTEAF
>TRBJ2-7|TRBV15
ATSSSRTGVVEQY
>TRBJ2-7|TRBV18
ASSRGGAYEQY
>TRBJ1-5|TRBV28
ASSSDSLNQPQH
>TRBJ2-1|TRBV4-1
ASSHGGMSYNEQF
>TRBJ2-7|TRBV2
ASGGTPFEQY
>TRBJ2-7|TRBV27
ASSFLSRSEQY
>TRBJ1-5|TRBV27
ASSLNSYQPQH
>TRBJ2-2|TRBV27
ASSLVLSGELF
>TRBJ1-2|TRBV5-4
ASSSKGTGGRGYT
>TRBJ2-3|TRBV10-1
ASSPAGTDTQY
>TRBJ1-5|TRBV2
ASSEGGPQH
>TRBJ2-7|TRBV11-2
ASSSLRVFYEQY
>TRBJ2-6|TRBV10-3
AISEGGAGSGANVLT
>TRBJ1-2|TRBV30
AWADRNYGYT
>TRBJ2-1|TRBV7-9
ASSWGLAGGYEQF